This TCR beta chain was captured by sequencing in a study of cytomegalovirus exposure and HLA in healthy donors. Study at large: Early release data held some 79 million unique TCRs from HLA-typed donors.

Overall study results and limits: With high specificity and sensitivity, the classifier reportedly diagnosed cytomegalovirus status.

Details on this clone: Its antigen is as yet unknown.

Primers: 60 Vbeta forward and 13 Jbeta reverse. Clones were read by immunoSEQ multiplex PCR, and TCRdb kept only the in-frame ones, dropping some. The sample yields more than 90,000 clones, more than 65% seen once. The receptor comes from a human donor in good health. The sequenced material came from PBMCs.

DNA for the CDR3: TGTGCCAGCAGCCCCCCGAGGGCTAGCGGGGCGACCTACGAGCAGTACTTC. Protein sequence: CASSPPRASGATYEQYF. The chain couples TRBV11-2 to TRBJ2-7; TRBD2 matches 9 bases. CDR3 length equals 17 residues. Germline assignment: CDR1 SGHAT and CDR2 FQNNGV. V shed 5 bases and J 2 bases; nucleotides not matched to a gene: 13.